One sample yielded the 27 T cell receptor beta chains listed below, sequenced in a study of T-cell reconstitution after alpha-beta-depleted transplantation in children. During its preparation, the TCRbeta library received unique molecular identifiers. TCRdb used MiXCR to reprocess the PCR reads, holding one entry per CDR3 protein. Counted here are hundreds of thousands of distinct CDR3 sequences, roughly 12% occurring once; the ten biggest clones make up around a quarter. Source: peripheral blood, taken 180 days after TCRalphabeta/CD19-depleted stem cell transplant. These receptors originate from a male patient aged 2-9 years who had a stem cell transplant for chronic granulomatous disease, so the T cells may come from the graft donor.

This clonotype was seen at least ten times. The chain employs TRBV30 and TRBJ1-2, with unresolved D. V lost 0 bases to trimming and J lost 6 bases, with 8 bases between them. The CDR3 is 12 residues long. The germline CDR1 and CDR2 sequences are GTSNPN and SVGIG (reference sequence). The chain's CDR3 is CAWSVGWDGYTF. The CDR3 nucleotides read TGTGCCTGGAGTGTAGGTTGGGATGGCTACACCTTC.

This clonotype was seen repeatedly, ten times or more. V and J are TRBV7-9 and TRBJ2-7; the D gene is possibly TRBD1 (6 bases). This CDR3 region has 14 residues. Germline lookup yields CDR1 SEHNR and CDR2 FQNEAQ (reference sequence). Deletions cut 6 bases from V and 5 bases from J, with 17 bases between. The DNA for the CDR3 is TGTGCCAGCAGTTCCCAGGGGCTTTTGGACGAGCAGTACTTC. Translating gives CASSSQGLLDEQYF.

This clonotype was detected ten times or more. The rearrangement links TRBV7-3 to TRBJ2-2; TRBD2 is a possible D gene (6 bases). There are 17 residues in the CDR3. V lost 4 bases, J lost 6 bases, and 21 bases lay in between. Germline-derived CDR1 and CDR2 are SGHTA and FQGTGA. CDR3 protein: CASSYTSGVGSAGELFF. CDR3 sequence (DNA): TGTGCCAGCAGCTATACCTCGGGAGTTGGTTCGGCCGGGGAGCTGTTTTTT.

This clonotype appeared many times. The chain carries TRBV27 and TRBJ2-7; no reliable D call. Trimming stripped 0 bases from V and 3 bases from J, with 12 bases between. Germline V lookup: CDR1 MNHEY, CDR2 SMNVEV (reference sequence). The CDR3 is made up of 15 amino acids. DNA of the CDR3: TGTGCCAGCAGTTTATCGAACCGGTTGGTCTACGAGCAGTACTTC. As protein: CASSLSNRLVYEQYF.

This clonotype is deemed medium-sized (0.01 to 0.1%). The chain joins TRBV20-1 to TRBJ2-1; TRBD2 matches at 10 bases. The CDR3 totals 16 residues. The germline CDR1 and CDR2 sequences are DFQATT and SNEGSKA (reference sequence). The V segment lost 3 bases and the J segment 4 bases; nucleotides outside the gene matches: 9. In DNA, the CDR3 is TGCAGTGCTAGCACATGGACTAGCGGATTATACAATGAGCAGTTCTTC. This translates into CSASTWTSGLYNEQFF.

The sample holds many counts of this clonotype. The chain uses TRBV5-1 and TRBJ2-5; D could derive from TRBD1 or TRBD2 (5 bases each). The V end was cut by 4 bases, the J end by 4 bases, with 20 bases between. The CDR3 has 16 residues. CDR1 is SGHRS, CDR2 YFSETQ, per germline. The CDR3 is CASSPDWGTGGETQYF. CDR3 nucleotide sequence: TGCGCCAGCAGCCCGGATTGGGGCACCGGAGGAGAGACCCAGTACTTC.

This clonotype was observed at least ten times. The genes are TRBV5-1 and TRBJ2-4, with 10 bases matching TRBD1. The CDR3 runs 19 residues. The germline V gene encodes CDR1 SGHRS and CDR2 YFSETQ. Germline trimming cut 3 bases from V and 2 bases from J; bases unmatched to any gene: 14. The CDR3 here is CASSSHIRQGARSKNIQYF. The CDR3 DNA reads TGCGCCAGCAGCTCCCATATAAGACAGGGGGCCAGATCCAAAAACATTCAGTACTTC.

This rearrangement joins TRBV12-3 or TRBV12-4 to TRBJ2-3, with 10 bases that match TRBD2. The CDR3 loop spans 18 amino acids. With V trimmed by 2 bases and J by 0 bases, 8 bases remained unmatched. CDR3 protein: CASSLSLAGASSTDTQYF. For the CDR3, the DNA is TGTGCCAGCAGTTTAAGCCTAGCGGGGGCTTCTAGCACAGATACGCAGTATTTT.

This clonotype has a count of ten or more. The rearrangement links TRBV6-5 to TRBJ2-1, with TRBD1 matching 7 bases. The germline CDR1 and CDR2 sequences are MNHEY and SVGAGI. This CDR3 spans 15 amino acids. The J segment lost 7 bases and the V segment lost 3 bases, leaving 9 bases of the junction unmatched. CDR3 residues: CASSYTGVIKNEQFF. The CDR3 nucleotides read TGTGCCAGCAGTTATACAGGGGTCATAAAGAATGAGCAGTTCTTC.

To note about this clonotype: A much larger clone differs from this one at a single base, so this may be a read error. The rearrangement uses TRBV7-9 and TRBJ1-2; 7 bases match TRBD1. This CDR3 is 15 amino acids long. J was trimmed by 4 bases and V by 5 bases; bases with no gene match: 10. The V gene's germline CDR1 is SEHNR and CDR2 FQNEAQ (reference sequence). In DNA, the CDR3 is TGTGCCAGCAGCCCAGAACCAGGGGGGGCCTATGGCTACACCTTC. Translation: CASSPEPGGAYGYTF.

This clonotype has ten or more counts. The chain links TRBV27 to TRBJ2-4, with 7 positions matching TRBD2. V was clipped by 0 bases and J by 1 base; unmatched bases: 21. The CDR3 consists of 22 residues. Looked up from germline, CDR1 is MNHEY and CDR2 is SMNVEV (reference sequence). CDR3 protein: CASSLSGEGVSVGSRAKNIQYF. The CDR3 region has the DNA TGTGCCAGCAGTTTATCAGGGGAGGGTGTCTCAGTGGGGTCACGGGCCAAAAACATTCAGTACTTC.

At least ten counts were recorded for this clonotype. J is TRBJ2-7 and V is TRBV5-1; 8 positions agree with TRBD1. CDR3 size: 15 residues. V gave up 4 bases and J gave up 1 base; unmatched junction bases: 7. CDR1 and CDR2 (germline): SGHRS, YFSETQ. CDR3 in DNA: TGCGCCAGCAGCCAGGGGGCGGGAAAATCCTACGAGCAGTACTTC. Translating gives CASSQGAGKSYEQYF.

This clonotype was seen many times. This chain connects TRBV7-8 to TRBJ2-1; TRBD2 aligns across 7 bases. The CDR3 totals 15 residues. J was trimmed by 4 bases and V by 5 bases; bases with no gene match: 8. CDR1 SGHVS and CDR2 FQNEAQ come from the germline V gene. CDR3 residues: CASSLPWGGYNEQFF. In nucleotides, the CDR3 is TGTGCCAGCAGCCTCCCTTGGGGGGGTTACAATGAGCAGTTCTTC.

This chain links TRBV7-2 with TRBJ2-2, with TRBD2 as a possible D gene (6 bases). In germline, CDR1 is SGHTA, CDR2 FQGNSA. V was shortened by 6 bases and J by 7 bases, with 21 bases between the two germline ends. CDR3 size: 16 residues. This CDR3 reads CASSALAKGSNGELFF. The DNA of the CDR3 is TGTGCCAGCAGTGCACTAGCCAAAGGCAGCAACGGGGAGCTGTTTTTT.

This clonotype has a count of ten or more. The V call is TRBV4-2, the J call TRBJ2-2, with 8 bases aligning to TRBD2. Trimming at V came to 0 bases and at J to 7 bases, leaving 7 bases not matched to a gene. CDR3 length equals 16 residues. Germline V gene sequence: CDR1 LGHNA, CDR2 YNFKEQ. The CDR3 DNA is TGTGCCAGCAGCCAAGACAAGCGGGAGATGAGCGGGGAGCTGTTTTTT. The encoded protein is CASSQDKREMSGELFF.

With respect to this clonotype: A much larger clone differs by one base, so this may be a read error. V usage is TRBV20-1 and J usage is TRBJ2-2, with 7 bases matching TRBD1. Germline loops: CDR1 DFQATT, CDR2 SNEGSKA (reference sequence). The J segment lost 1 base and the V segment lost 7 bases, leaving 6 bases of the junction unmatched. This CDR3 spans 14 amino acids. This CDR3 reads CSVTRQGNTGELFF. DNA for the CDR3: TGCAGTGTTACGAGACAGGGGAACACCGGGGAGCTGTTTTTT.

This clonotype was counted many times. The CDR3 DNA reads TGTGCCAGCAGCCTCCGAGCGGCCGGGGAGCTGTTTTTT. It codes for CASSLRAAGELFF. The genes are TRBV7-6 and TRBJ2-2; D is perhaps TRBD2 (5 bases). This CDR3 spans 13 amino acids. CDR1 and CDR2 (germline): SGHVS, FNYEAQ. V shed 5 bases and J shed 6 bases, with 10 bases lying between them.

About this clonotype: A single base separates this from a much larger clone, so it may be a read error. The chain is built from TRBV21-1 and TRBJ2-7; the table's D call of TRBD2 was not tested on the DNA. TRBV21-1 is flagged as a pseudogene. The CDR3 is 12 residues long. DNA of the CDR3: TGTGCCAGCAGCAACCAAGTACCAGCGGACGCCTTC. Protein sequence: CASSNQVPADAF.

This clonotype has at least ten counts. The V call is TRBV5-1, the J call TRBJ2-7, with D perhaps assigned TRBD1 or TRBD2 (6 bases each). Germline CDR1 and CDR2: SGHRS and YFSETQ. CDR3 length equals 16 residues. The V end was cut by 0 bases, the J end by 3 bases, with 16 bases between. In DNA form, the CDR3 reads TGCGCCAGCAGCTTGGAGTTCGGGGGCCTTTTCTACGAGCAGTACTTC. Translated, it gives CASSLEFGGLFYEQYF. Looking up the rest from reference TRBV5-1 and TRBJ2-7 gives the full variable domain: KAGVTQTPRYLIKTRGQQVTLSCSPISGHRSVSWYQQTPGQGLQFLFEYFSETQRNKGNFPGRFSGRQFSNSRSEMNVSTLELGDSALYLCASSLEFGGLFYEQYFGPGTRLTVT.

This clonotype showed up many times. The chain uses TRBV5-6 and TRBJ2-6; 8 bases are shared with TRBD1. Germline V gives CDR1 SGHDT, CDR2 YYEEEE. The CDR3 runs 16 residues. The ends lost 0 bases at V and 2 bases at J; junction bases unmatched: 1. Here the CDR3 reads CASSLDRGTGANVLTF. In DNA form, the CDR3 reads TGTGCCAGCAGCTTGGACAGGGGGACTGGGGCCAACGTCCTGACTTTC.

This clonotype was seen a handful of times. The V and J genes are TRBV10-3 and TRBJ2-7; 10 bases are shared with TRBD1. CDR1 ENHRY and CDR2 SYGVKD come from the germline V gene. The CDR3 length is 13 residues. Trimming at V came to 10 bases and at J to 2 bases, leaving 5 bases not matched to a gene. CDR3 coding DNA: TGTGCCACATCGGACAGGGGGGCCTACGAGCAGTACTTC. This encodes CATSDRGAYEQYF.

Concerning this clonotype itself: A much larger clone is a single base away; this may be a read error. The J gene is TRBJ2-7, the V gene TRBV27; D possibly corresponds to TRBD1 (5 bases). CDR1 and CDR2 (germline): MNHEY, SMNVEV (reference sequence). The length of the CDR3 is 13 residues. The CDR3 is CASKMGPSYERYF. In nucleotides, the CDR3 is TGTGCCAGCAAAATGGGGCCTTCCTACGAGCGGTACTTC.

This clonotype was seen at least ten times. The chain carries TRBV11-2 and TRBJ2-7; D is undetermined. Germline V lookup: CDR1 SGHAT, CDR2 FQNNGV. V lost 1 base to trimming and J lost 3 bases, with 13 bases between them. This CDR3 is built from 15 residues. The CDR3, as DNA: TGTGCCAGCAGCTTAGGGATAGGACCTTACTACGAGCAGTACTTC. Its translation: CASSLGIGPYYEQYF.

The J gene is TRBJ2-3, the V gene TRBV19; weak D call: TRBD2 (6 bases). The germline gives CDR1 LNHDA, CDR2 SQIVND (reference sequence). Trimming removed 6 bases at V and 4 bases at J, with 14 bases between. There are 14 residues in the CDR3. This CDR3 reads CASRVGGEADTQYF. The CDR3 coding sequence is TGTGCCAGTAGGGTGGGCGGGGAGGCAGATACGCAGTATTTT.

In its sample, this clonotype was seen many times. The chain links TRBV5-6 to TRBJ2-5; 8 positions agree with TRBD1. V gave up 1 base and J gave up 5 bases; unmatched junction bases: 7. The V gene's germline CDR1 is SGHDT and CDR2 YYEEEE. CDR3 length: 15 amino acids. CDR3 in amino acids: CASSLRGRGRETQYF. The CDR3 DNA is TGTGCCAGCAGCTTGAGGGGCAGGGGGCGCGAGACCCAGTACTTC.

This clonotype appeared many times. The DNA for the CDR3 is TGTGCCAGCAGCGTAACTAGCGGGGCCTACAATGAGCAGTTCTTC. Protein product: CASSVTSGAYNEQFF. The genes are TRBV9 and TRBJ2-1; 10 bases align to TRBD2. Trimming cost V 1 base and J 2 bases; bases outside gene matches: 0. From germline, CDR1 is SGDLS and CDR2 YYNGEE. This CDR3 is built from 15 residues.

This clonotype has a count of ten or more. The chain joins TRBV3-1 to TRBJ2-5; no definite D call. The germline CDR1 and CDR2 sequences are LGHDT and YNNKEL (reference sequence). The CDR3 extends over 12 amino acids. V was pared by 1 base and J by 5 bases, with 5 bases between. The DNA for the CDR3 is TGTGCCAGCAGCCAAGTATGGGAGACCCAGTACTTC. Residues: CASSQVWETQYF.